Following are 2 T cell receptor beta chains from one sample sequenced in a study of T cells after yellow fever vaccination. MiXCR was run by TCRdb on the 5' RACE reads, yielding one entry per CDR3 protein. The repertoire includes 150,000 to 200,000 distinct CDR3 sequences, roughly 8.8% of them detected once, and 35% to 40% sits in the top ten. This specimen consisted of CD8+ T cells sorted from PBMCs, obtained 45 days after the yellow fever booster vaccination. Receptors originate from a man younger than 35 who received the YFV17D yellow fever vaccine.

The CDR3 spells CASSLDWDNYGYTF. CDR3 sequence (DNA): TGCGCCAGCAGCTTGGACTGGGATAACTATGGCTACACCTTC. V gene TRBV5-1 combines with J gene TRBJ1-2; no definite D call. CDR3 size: 14 residues. Germline V gives CDR1 SGHRS, CDR2 YFSETQ. Deletions cut 0 bases from V and 1 base from J, with 7 bases between.

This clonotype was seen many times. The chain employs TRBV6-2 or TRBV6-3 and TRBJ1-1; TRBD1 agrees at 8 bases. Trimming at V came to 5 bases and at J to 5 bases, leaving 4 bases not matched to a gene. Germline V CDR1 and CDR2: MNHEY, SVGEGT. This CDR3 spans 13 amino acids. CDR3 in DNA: TGTGCCAGCAGTCAAACAGGGGGAACTGAAGCTTTCTTT. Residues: CASSQTGGTEAFF.